The 7 T cell receptor beta chains below come from one sample, sequenced in a study of T-cell reconstitution after alpha-beta-depleted transplantation in children. Unique molecular identifiers were used to barcode this TCRbeta library. Via MiXCR, TCRdb re-called the PCR reads, giving one row per CDR3 protein. The sample lists under 350,000 distinct CDR3 sequences; over 8% were seen once. Sequencing was performed on PBMCs from the stem cell graft donor, taken from the stem cell graft. These receptors were obtained from a human donor who donated a stem cell graft to a child with SCID.

The chain has TRBV6-1 and TRBJ1-6, with 9 bases lining up with TRBD1. In germline, CDR1 is MNHNS, CDR2 SASEGT. Trimming removed 6 bases from V and 7 bases from J; junction bases left unmatched: 4. The CDR3 runs to 14 residues. CDR3 DNA: TGTGCCAGCAGGGGGACAGGGAAGAATTCACCCCTCCACTTT. Translated: CASRGTGKNSPLHF.

The CDR3 loop reads CASSLGWGVALETQYF. The CDR3, as DNA: TGTGCCAGCAGTTTGGGTTGGGGTGTAGCCCTGGAGACCCAGTACTTC. This chain links TRBV12-3 or TRBV12-4 with TRBJ2-5; D uncertain. The CDR3 consists of 16 residues. Trimming pared 3 bases from V and 5 bases from J, leaving 19 bases between.

At least ten counts were recorded for this clonotype. V is TRBV29-1 and J is TRBJ2-1, with D perhaps TRBD1 or TRBD2 (5 bases each). Trimming took off 7 bases at V and 4 bases at J, with 11 bases between the two ends. The CDR3 length is 12 residues. CDR1 is SQVTM, CDR2 ANQGSEA, per germline. CDR3 residues: CSGGAAYNEQFF. CDR3 bases: TGCAGCGGAGGGGCGGCTTACAATGAGCAGTTCTTC.

The sample holds many counts of this clonotype. The chain uses TRBV7-2 and TRBJ1-6, with TRBD1 identical over 11 bases. This CDR3 region has 15 residues. J lost 10 bases, V lost 5 bases, and 7 bases had no gene match. CDR1 and CDR2 from the germline V gene are SGHTA and FQGNSA. The CDR3 is CASSARTGGDSPLHF. The CDR3 region has the DNA TGTGCCAGCAGCGCCCGGACAGGGGGCGACTCACCCCTCCACTTT.

This clonotype occurred many times. The chain is built from TRBV6-5 and TRBJ2-7; D may be TRBD1 (5 bases). V shed 2 bases and J shed 0 bases, with 8 bases lying between them. The CDR3 contains 14 residues. CDR1 MNHEY and CDR2 SVGAGI come from the germline V gene. CDR3 bases: TGTGCCAGCAGTTACCTACAGGCCTCCTACGAGCAGTACTTC. This codes for CASSYLQASYEQYF.

This chain links TRBV5-1 with TRBJ2-3; TRBD2 matches 14 bases. The V gene end was trimmed by 4 bases and the J gene end by 5 bases; junction bases not matched to a gene: 6. The CDR3 is 16 residues long. Germline V gives CDR1 SGHRS, CDR2 YFSETQ. CDR3 amino acids: CASSPGTSGGIDTQYF. CDR3 in DNA: TGCGCCAGCAGCCCAGGGACTAGCGGGGGTATAGATACGCAGTATTTT.

This clonotype turned up a few times. The chain combines TRBV20-1 with TRBJ1-2, with 7 bases that match TRBD1. This CDR3 is 13 amino acids long. Germline-derived CDR1 and CDR2 are DFQATT and SNEGSKA (reference sequence). After removal of 0 bases from V and 3 bases from J, the junction contained 1 base not matched to a gene. The CDR3 spells CSARDQGDYGYTF. CDR3 coding DNA: TGCAGTGCTAGAGATCAGGGGGACTATGGCTACACCTTC.